This T cell receptor (beta chain) was obtained from a study of blood T cells in healthy people across ages. Investigators took approximately 10 milliliters of peripheral blood from every donor. Study-wide findings and caveats: In these data, TCR beta diversity tracked strongly with naive T cell percentage.

Sample-barcoded 5' priming and a J-beta primer mix drove a second PCR of about 6 to 12 cycles. TCRdb independently ran MiXCR on the 5' RACE reads; one entry per CDR3 protein. The sample carries hundreds of thousands of distinct CDR3 sequences, approximately 43% recorded once. V shed 5 bases and J shed 6 bases, with 17 bases lying between them. The CDR3 spans 15 residues. CDR1 and CDR2 (germline): SEHNR, FQNEAQ (reference sequence). This clonotype came up a few times. Antigen specificity is unknown. The rearrangement uses TRBV7-9 and TRBJ1-5, with D maybe TRBD1 (6 bases). The sequenced sample consisted of blood. The source of this sequence is a woman in her fifties or sixties in good health. The CDR3 nucleotides read TGTGCCAGCAGCCCCCGGGGGGGCGGGAGTCAGCCCCAGCATTTT. Protein product: CASSPRGGGSQPQHF.